The 11 T cell receptor beta chains reported below all come from one sample, sequenced in a study of shared clonotypes between healthy human individuals. Only in-frame clones appear in the TCRdb table, and some are missing; sequencing was by immunoSEQ multiplex PCR. The repertoire holds 2 million to 2.5 million clones, just over 90% seen once, with roughly 0.36% in the top ten. The material sequenced was naive CD4+ T cells from PBMCs. Described subset: CD45RA+ positively selected. The receptors here all came from a man aged 18 to 35 in good health. Some clones in this sample may be carry-over from other donors' samples.

In its sample, this clone was seen a few times. The CDR3, as DNA: TGTGCCAGTTCCGGGACGTCTCTCGGAAACACCATATATTTT. This sequence encodes CASSGTSLGNTIYF. V and J are TRBV19 and TRBJ1-3; D is perhaps TRBD1 (5 bases). Trimming removed 8 bases from V and 4 bases from J, with 15 bases in between. CDR3 length: 14 residues. Germline CDR1 LNHDA, CDR2 SQIVND (reference sequence). Variable domain in full (rest from reference TRBV19 and TRBJ1-3): DGGITQSPKYLFRKEGQNVTLSCEQNLNHDAMYWYRQDPGQGLRLIYYSQIVNDFQKGDIAEGYSVSREKKESFPLTVTSAQKNPTAFYLCASSGTSLGNTIYFGEGSWLTVV.

The chain combines TRBV19 with TRBJ2-2, with D maybe TRBD2 (6 bases). This CDR3 is 15 amino acids long. Germline CDR1 LNHDA, CDR2 SQIVND (reference sequence). V gave up 7 bases and J gave up 7 bases, with 19 bases separating them. CDR3 sequence: CASNPGAGHSGELFF. In DNA form, the CDR3 reads TGTGCCAGTAACCCCGGGGCGGGGCATAGCGGGGAGCTGTTTTTT.

This chain joins TRBV5-1 and TRBJ1-3; no clear D gene. The V gene's germline CDR1 is SGHRS and CDR2 YFSETQ. The CDR3 is made up of 17 amino acids. The V and J ends lost 0 bases and 0 bases respectively, with 13 bases between them. The CDR3 spells CASSLVTGYSSGNTIYF. The CDR3 DNA reads TGCGCCAGCAGCTTGGTAACCGGGTATTCCTCTGGAAACACCATATATTTT.

In regard to this clone: Other DNA sequences in the same sample also yield this CDR3. J is TRBJ2-1 and V is TRBV5-1, with 10 bases aligning to TRBD2. This CDR3 has 15 residues. Losses at the gene ends were 4 bases for V and 3 bases for J; bases not matched to a gene: 4. CDR1 is SGHRS and CDR2 is YFSETQ in the germline V gene. The CDR3 DNA reads TGCGCCAGCAGCGCGGGACTAGCGAGCTACAATGAGCAGTTCTTC. Its protein product is CASSAGLASYNEQFF.

The gene calls are TRBV23-1 and TRBJ2-1, with D possibly matching TRBD1 (6 bases). TRBV23-1 has ORF status, its function being uncertain. The CDR3 is made up of 19 amino acids. V shed 0 bases and J shed 4 bases, with 22 bases lying between them. This CDR3 reads CASSQSRAKTKTGYNEQFF. As DNA, the CDR3 is TGCGCCAGCAGTCAATCTAGAGCCAAGACCAAGACAGGATACAATGAGCAGTTCTTC.

V is TRBV19 and J is TRBJ2-1; the match to TRBD2 covers 10 bases. CDR3 length equals 13 residues. CDR1 and CDR2 from the germline V gene are LNHDA and SQIVND (reference sequence). The V and J ends lost 6 bases and 8 bases, in that order; junction bases with no gene match: 4. In DNA, the CDR3 is TGTGCCAGTAGGACTCTAGCGGGGGATGAGCAGTTCTTC. Protein sequence: CASRTLAGDEQFF.

The chain uses TRBV14 and TRBJ2-7, with 15 nucleotides matching TRBD2. Germline values: CDR1 SGHDN, CDR2 FVKESK. V was pared by 4 bases and J by 5 bases, with 12 bases of the junction left unmatched. CDR3 length: 18 amino acids. CDR3 nucleotide sequence: TGTGCCAGCAGCCGCCTACGGACTAGCGGGAGGGCCGGGAACGAGCAGTACTTC. The encoded protein is CASSRLRTSGRAGNEQYF.

V is TRBV6-5 and J is TRBJ2-5; D possibly corresponds to TRBD1 (6 bases). From germline, CDR1 is MNHEY and CDR2 SVGAGI. The V end was cut by 8 bases, the J end by 7 bases, with 11 bases between. The CDR3 totals 11 residues. CDR3 sequence (DNA): TGTGCCAGCCGCGCCAGGGGGACCCAGTACTTC. Protein sequence: CASRARGTQYF.

The chain recombines TRBV10-3 with TRBJ2-7; D is uncertain. The V end was cut by 10 bases, the J end by 0 bases, with 13 bases between. Germline loops: CDR1 ENHRY, CDR2 SYGVKD. The CDR3 covers 13 residues. The CDR3 bases are TGTGCCAGCAGAAGACTGTACTCCTACGAGCAGTACTTC. It codes for CASRRLYSYEQYF.

The CDR3 DNA reads TGTGCCAGCAGCTTAAAATGGGGACCGGAAGACACTGAAGCTTTCTTT. It yields the protein CASSLKWGPEDTEAFF. The chain employs TRBV7-3 and TRBJ1-1, with a tentative D call TRBD1 (5 bases). Trimming removed 1 base from V and 3 bases from J, with 15 bases in between. Germline assignment: CDR1 SGHTA and CDR2 FQGTGA. The CDR3 extends over 16 amino acids.

The rearrangement links TRBV7-9 to TRBJ1-3, with D tentatively TRBD1 (6 bases). Germline assignment: CDR1 SEHNR and CDR2 FQNEAQ (reference sequence). The CDR3 covers 16 residues. Trimming removed 1 base at V and 2 bases at J, with 12 bases between. The CDR3 DNA reads as TGTGCCAGCAGCTTAGTTCAAGGGGGAACTGGAAACACCATATATTTT. Residues: CASSLVQGGTGNTIYF.